This T cell receptor (beta chain) was retrieved from a study of CD8 T cells in ankylosing spondylitis. General study findings and limits: Significant enrichment of disease-linked clones was reportedly seen in matched ankylosing spondylitis synovial fluid. One TCR beta motif, made up of under ten highly homologous variants, appeared characteristic of ankylosing spondylitis blood.

Libraries of TCR beta came from quantitative 5'-RACE with molecular barcodes. TCRdb redid the calling of the 5' RACE reads with MiXCR, one entry per CDR3 protein. The sample has around 100,000 distinct CDR3 sequences, nearly 25% seen once. The CDR3 is made up of 13 amino acids. The V end was cut by 0 bases, the J end by 5 bases, with 8 bases between. Germline V gene data show CDR1 as SGHRS and CDR2 as YFSETQ. Only a few counts were recorded for this clonotype. What it binds is not known. The chain links TRBV5-1 to TRBJ1-1, with D possibly matching TRBD1 (6 bases). The sequence was collected from a male donor with ankylosing spondylitis. The sample comprised synovial fluid, either unsorted or a sorted T cell fraction (not recorded which). CDR3 coding DNA: TGCGCCAGCAGCTTGGTGACAGGAACTGAAGCTTTCTTT. Protein product: CASSLVTGTEAFF. Complete variable domain (other parts from reference TRBV5-1 and TRBJ1-1): KAGVTQTPRYLIKTRGQQVTLSCSPISGHRSVSWYQQTPGQGLQFLFEYFSETQRNKGNFPGRFSGRQFSNSRSEMNVSTLELGDSALYLCASSLVTGTEAFFGQGTRLTVV.